This note documents a single T cell receptor beta chain sequence. Its target is not known. These data belong to a study of shared clonotypes between healthy human individuals. On the study more broadly: Donors consisted of a couple of women and a few men between 18 and 49. Findings of the study overall: Non-shared clonotypes had lower generation probabilities than those shared by all four donors. Richness estimates generally favored naive over memory subsets. Donor clonotype sharing was expected to depend on sequencing depth.

As defined, naive CD8 cells were CD45RO-negative and positively selected for CCR7, with terminally differentiated effector memory CD45RA+ cells excluded. Sequencing used immunoSEQ multiplex PCR; TCRdb keeps in-frame clones, though not all of them. The table has more than 2 million clones, around 93% seen once. V lost 3 bases to trimming and J lost 4 bases; unmatched junction nucleotides: 12. The CDR3 covers 17 residues. CDR1 and CDR2 (germline): MGHRA, YSYEKL. Sequenced material: naive CD8+ T cells from PBMCs. This chain joins TRBV4-1 and TRBJ1-2, with TRBD1 identical over 9 bases. The TCR comes from a man between 18 and 35 years old in good health. Some clones in this sample may be carry-over from other donors' samples. The CDR3 spells CASSQLSLQGAGYGYTF. The CDR3 DNA reads as TGCGCCAGCAGCCAGTTGTCTTTACAGGGGGCGGGCTATGGCTACACCTTC.